This T cell receptor (beta chain) originates from a study of Ad26.COV2.S vaccination and SARS-CoV-2 variants. Study-wide context: The study gave Ad26.COV2.S intramuscularly, once or twice 56 days apart. Study-level findings and limits: Placebo recipients trailed vaccine recipients in spike-specific TCR breadth. Substantial breadth in spike-specific CD8+ and CD4+ T cell responses was reportedly seen after vaccination.

The treatment: 19 received Ad26.COV2.S at low or high dose, single or two shots; roughly 5 received placebo; per-sample allocation not given. The samples date from day 63 after the first vaccine or placebo injection. Donation was by an adult aged 18-55 years who was in Boston. With respect to this clone: What it recognizes is unknown.

The V end was cut by 1 base, the J end by 7 bases, with 5 bases between. Germline CDR1 LNHNV, CDR2 YYDKDF (reference sequence). The length of the CDR3 is 13 residues. TCRdb's table, derived via immunoSEQ multiplex PCR, lists solely in-frame clones and lacks some. Found here are 200,000 to 300,000 clones, 88% of them singletons; the top ten hold about 10%. The chain carries TRBV15 and TRBJ1-6; D gene unclear. The sample was peripheral blood, taken in a trial of Ad26.COV2.S vaccine versus placebo. This TCR was recovered from a person between 18 and 59 years old who received the Ad26.COV2.S COVID-19 vaccine or a placebo. The CDR3: CATSRGRNSPLHF. CDR3 nucleotide sequence: TGTGCCACCAGCAGAGGTCGGAATTCACCCCTCCACTTT.